These 14 T cell receptor beta chains originate from one sample sequenced in a study of tumor-infiltrating lymphocytes in primary liver carcinoma. Germline DNA was also extracted, while the blood RNA originated from unsorted whole blood. From around 0.5 ug of total RNA, TCR beta-specific cDNA was reverse-transcribed using a constant-region primer. Slightly modified ARM-PCR, run as three nested multiplex PCR rounds, produced the TCR beta libraries. For around 11 cycles apiece, the opening two PCR rounds ran with TRBV1-TRBV30 forward primers and a C-beta reverse primer. TCRdb reanalysed the multiplex PCR reads using MiXCR and keeps one entry per CDR3 protein. This sample has around 210,000 distinct CDR3 sequences, with approximately 64% found just once. The sample was peripheral blood. These receptors all come from a woman aged 55 to 70 with primary liver carcinoma and hepatitis B virus infection.

The chain links TRBV11-2 to TRBJ2-6, with D tentatively TRBD1 (7 bases). CDR1 is SGHAT and CDR2 is FQNNGV in the germline V gene. V was cut by 11 bases and J by 0 bases, with 23 bases left in between. The CDR3 extends over 18 amino acids. DNA for the CDR3: TGTGCCTGCAACTTAGGGCAGGGGGGAATCTCTGGGGCCAACGTCCTGACTTTC. As protein: CACNLGQGGISGANVLTF. Using reference TRBV11-2 and TRBJ2-6 for the parts outside the CDR3, the full variable domain is EAGVAQSPRYKIIEKRQSVAFWCNPISGHATLYWYQQILGQGPKLLIQFQNNGVVDDSQLPKDRFSAERLKGVDSTLKIQPAKLEDSAVYLCACNLGQGGISGANVLTFGAGSRLTVL.

V gene TRBV11-2 combines with J gene TRBJ1-1; D gene ambiguous. The CDR3 consists of 15 residues. V lost 7 bases, J lost 0 bases, and 15 bases lay in between. The V gene's germline CDR1 is SGHAT and CDR2 FQNNGV. Here the CDR3 reads CASILERTVNTEAFF. CDR3 bases: TGTGCCAGCATTTTAGAAAGAACAGTGAACACTGAAGCTTTCTTT.

This rearrangement joins TRBV11-2 to TRBJ2-1; D is perhaps TRBD1 (5 bases). The V gene's germline CDR1 is SGHAT and CDR2 FQNNGV. The V end lost 8 bases, the J end lost 12 bases, and 20 bases lay between the germline ends. The CDR3 has 13 amino acids. CDR3 bases: TGTGCCAGCTCGATGGGCAGGGCAGTTATGCAGTTCTTC. It encodes CASSMGRAVMQFF.

This chain uses TRBV6-1 with TRBJ2-3, with TRBD2 matching 9 bases. Germline V gene data show CDR1 as MNHNS and CDR2 as SASEGT. This CDR3 spans 15 amino acids. V trimming: 4 bases; J trimming: 4 bases; junction bases outside the gene matches: 6. Here the CDR3 DNA reads TGTGCCAGCAGTGGTTATAGCGGGGGATCAGATACGCAGTATTTT. Amino acids: CASSGYSGGSDTQYF.

Turning to this clonotype: The junction departs from germline at one end; a sequencing error may be responsible. V usage is TRBV5-5 and J usage is TRBJ2-1; D unresolved. Germline V gives CDR1 SGHKS, CDR2 YYEKEE (reference sequence). The CDR3 loop spans 13 amino acids. The CDR3 protein is CASSSDGYSEQFF. The CDR3 coding sequence is TGTGCCAGCAGCTCGGACGGCTACAGTGAGCAGTTCTTC.

J is TRBJ1-4 and V is TRBV11-2; possible D gene TRBD1, 5 bases. The V end was cut by 3 bases, the J end by 7 bases, with 15 bases between. From germline, CDR1 is SGHAT and CDR2 FQNNGV. CDR3 length: 15 amino acids. This CDR3 reads CASSFSVGDGEKLFF. In DNA form, the CDR3 reads TGTGCCAGCAGCTTCTCGGTAGGGGATGGTGAAAAACTGTTTTTT.

About this clonotype itself: At one of its ends the junction is not consistent with the germline gene, which may arise from a read error. This chain links TRBV11-2 with TRBJ2-7, with a tentative D call TRBD2 (5 bases). This CDR3 has 16 residues. The germline V gene encodes CDR1 SGHAT and CDR2 FQNNGV. The CDR3 reads CAGSSAVGDGTYEQYF. CDR3 DNA sequence: TGTGCCGGCAGCTCAGCCGTTGGAGACGGGACCTACGAGCAGTACTTC.

Turning to this clonotype: A single base separates this from a much larger clone, so it may be a read error. The chain carries TRBV6-8 and TRBJ2-7; TRBD2 is a possible D gene (5 bases). Per the germline V gene, CDR1 is MNHGY and CDR2 is SAAAGT. CDR3 size: 16 residues. The CDR3 DNA sequence: TGTGCCAACAGTTCAAAGGGCCGGGATTTCTCCTACGAGCAGTACTTC. Translated: CANSSKGRDFSYEQYF.

The table lists this clonotype with a count of one. It may be a read error: a sequence one base away is much more abundant. The chain joins TRBV6-5 to TRBJ1-2, with TRBD1 matching 10 bases. The trim removed 2 bases at V and 9 bases at J, leaving 9 bases unmatched. The germline CDR1 and CDR2 sequences are MNHEY and SVGAGI. The CDR3 is 15 residues long. CDR3 DNA: TGTGCCAGCAGTTACCAGGGCGGGACAGGGGACAGCTACACCTTC. It yields the protein CASSYQGGTGDSYTF.

Points on this clonotype: No conserved phenylalanine or tryptophan is present at the end of the CDR3, so a read error is the likely explanation. The chain carries TRBV14 and TRBJ2-1; D is ambiguous. Trimming stripped 2 bases from V and 3 bases from J, with 11 bases between. The CDR3 is made up of 15 amino acids. CDR1 is SGHDN and CDR2 is FVKESK in the germline V gene. CDR3 DNA: TGTGCCAGCAGCCAAAAAGGCCCCCTCTACAATGAGCAGTTCATC. The encoded protein is CASSQKGPLYNEQFI.

In its sample, this clonotype was seen many times. The chain joins TRBV28 to TRBJ1-4; D may be TRBD1 (5 bases). Trimming left V 5 bases short and J 4 bases short, with 8 bases between. The CDR3 is made up of 13 amino acids. In germline, CDR1 is MDHEN, CDR2 SYDVKM. The DNA of the CDR3 is TGTGCCAGCAGTGCGACAGTTAATGAAAAACTGTTTTTT. Translated: CASSATVNEKLFF. The full variable domain, in which reference TRBV28 and TRBJ1-4 provide the parts outside the CDR3, is DVKVTQSSRYLVKRTGEKVFLECVQDMDHENMFWYRQDPGLGLRLIYFSYDVKMKEKGDIPEGYSVSREKKERFSLILESASTNQTSMYLCASSATVNEKLFFGSGTQLSVL.

CDR3: CASSYPRSAAVGVCEQYF. CDR3 sequence (DNA): TGTGCCAGCAGTTACCCCCGCAGCGCTGCAGTGGGAGTTTGTGAGCAGTACTTC. This chain uses TRBV6-6 with TRBJ2-7; tentative D call: TRBD2 (5 bases). This CDR3 has 18 amino acids. V was clipped by 2 bases and J by 7 bases, with 27 bases between them. CDR1 and CDR2 (germline): MNHNY, SVGAGI (reference sequence).

The rearrangement uses TRBV11-2 and TRBJ2-7; 7 positions agree with TRBD2. The germline V gene has CDR1 SGHAT and CDR2 FQNNGV. The CDR3 is 16 amino acids. Trimming removed 7 bases from V and 2 bases from J; junction bases left unmatched: 14. The CDR3 DNA follows: TGTGCCAGCATCCACTTAAGCGGGAAAGGGGCCTACGAGCAGTACTTC. This encodes CASIHLSGKGAYEQYF.

Details on this clonotype: The conserved phenylalanine or tryptophan is not found at the CDR3 terminus, so this likely reflects a read error. CDR3 loop: CAWSVTGYEQYC. CDR3 bases: TGCGCCTGGAGTGTGACAGGCTACGAGCAGTACTGC. The genes are TRBV30 and TRBJ2-7; tentatively, D is TRBD1 (6 bases). The germline gives CDR1 GTSNPN, CDR2 SVGIG (reference sequence). The CDR3 spans 12 residues.